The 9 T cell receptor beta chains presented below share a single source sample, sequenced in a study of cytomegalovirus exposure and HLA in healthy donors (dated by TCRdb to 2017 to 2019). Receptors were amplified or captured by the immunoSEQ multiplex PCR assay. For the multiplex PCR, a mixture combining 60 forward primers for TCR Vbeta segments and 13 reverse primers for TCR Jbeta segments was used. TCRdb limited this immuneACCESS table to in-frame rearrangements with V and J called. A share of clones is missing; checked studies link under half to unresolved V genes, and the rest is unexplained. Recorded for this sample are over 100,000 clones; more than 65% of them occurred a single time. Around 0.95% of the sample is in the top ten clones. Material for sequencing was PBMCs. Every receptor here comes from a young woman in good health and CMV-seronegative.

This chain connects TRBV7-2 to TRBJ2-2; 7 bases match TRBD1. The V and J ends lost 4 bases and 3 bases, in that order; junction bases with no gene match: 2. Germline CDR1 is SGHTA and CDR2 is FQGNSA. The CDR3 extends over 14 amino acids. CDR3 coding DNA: TGTGCCAGCAGCTGGGGACAGTACACCGGGGAGCTGTTTTTT. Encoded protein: CASSWGQYTGELFF.

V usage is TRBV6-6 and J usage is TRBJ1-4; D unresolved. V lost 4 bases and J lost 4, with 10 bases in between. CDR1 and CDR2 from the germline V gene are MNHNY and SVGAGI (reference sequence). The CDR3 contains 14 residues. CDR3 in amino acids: CASSFLFLNEKLFF. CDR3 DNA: TGTGCCAGCAGTTTCTTATTCCTTAATGAAAAACTGTTTTTT.

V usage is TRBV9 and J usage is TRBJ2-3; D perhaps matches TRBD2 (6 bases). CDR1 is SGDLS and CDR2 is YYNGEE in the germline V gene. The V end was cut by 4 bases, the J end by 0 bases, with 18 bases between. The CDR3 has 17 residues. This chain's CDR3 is CASSLPAEGTSTDTQYF. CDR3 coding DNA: TGTGCCAGCAGCCTCCCCGCGGAGGGAACTAGCACAGATACGCAGTATTTT.

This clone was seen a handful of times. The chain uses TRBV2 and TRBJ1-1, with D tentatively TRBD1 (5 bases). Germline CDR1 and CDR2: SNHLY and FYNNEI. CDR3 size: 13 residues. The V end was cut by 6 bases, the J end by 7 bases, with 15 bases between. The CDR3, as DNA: TGTGCCAGCAGCTCTTCTGACAGCGTTGAAGCTTTCTTT. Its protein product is CASSSSDSVEAFF.

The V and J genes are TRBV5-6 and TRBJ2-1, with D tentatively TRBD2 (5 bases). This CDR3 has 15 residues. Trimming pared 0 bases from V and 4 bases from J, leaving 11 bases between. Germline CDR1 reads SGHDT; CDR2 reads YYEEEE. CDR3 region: CASSLVQRPYNEQFF. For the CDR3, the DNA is TGTGCCAGCAGCTTGGTCCAGCGGCCGTACAATGAGCAGTTCTTC.

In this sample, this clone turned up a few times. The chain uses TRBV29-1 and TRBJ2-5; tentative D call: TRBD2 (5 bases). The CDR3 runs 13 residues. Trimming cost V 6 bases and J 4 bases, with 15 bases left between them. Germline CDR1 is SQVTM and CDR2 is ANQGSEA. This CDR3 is CSVLVGVLETQYF. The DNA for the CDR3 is TGCAGCGTCTTGGTCGGGGTTTTAGAGACCCAGTACTTC.

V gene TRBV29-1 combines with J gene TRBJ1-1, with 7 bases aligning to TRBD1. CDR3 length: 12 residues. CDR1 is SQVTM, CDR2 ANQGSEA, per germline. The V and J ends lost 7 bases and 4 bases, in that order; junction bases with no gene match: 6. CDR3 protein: CSARGRGTEAFF. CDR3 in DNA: TGCAGCGCTAGGGGGCGGGGCACTGAAGCTTTCTTT.

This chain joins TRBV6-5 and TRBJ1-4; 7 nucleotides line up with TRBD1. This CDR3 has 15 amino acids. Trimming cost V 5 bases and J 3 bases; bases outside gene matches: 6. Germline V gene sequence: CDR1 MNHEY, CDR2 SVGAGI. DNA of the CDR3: TGTGCCAGCAGTACATGGGACAGAGCTAATGAAAAACTGTTTTTT. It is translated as CASSTWDRANEKLFF.

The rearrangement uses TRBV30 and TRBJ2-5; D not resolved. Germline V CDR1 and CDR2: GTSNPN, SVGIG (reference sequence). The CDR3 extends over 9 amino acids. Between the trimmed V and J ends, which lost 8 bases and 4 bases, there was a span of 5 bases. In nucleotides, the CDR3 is TGTGCCGGCGGAGAGACCCAGTACTTC. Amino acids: CAGGETQYF.